A single sample is the source of the 26 T cell receptor beta chains below, sequenced in a study of cytomegalovirus exposure and HLA in healthy donors. It was with 60 Vbeta and 13 Jbeta primers that the PCR ran. Sequenced by immunoSEQ multiplex PCR; TCRdb stores in-frame clones only, minus some. The profile shows about 190,000 clones, around 81% of them singletons. Sequenced sample: PBMCs. Every receptor here comes from a woman in her 30s in good health and CMV-seronegative.

The chain uses TRBV5-5 and TRBJ1-5; D gene uncertain. There are 14 residues in the CDR3. Trimming pared 0 bases from V and 7 bases from J, leaving 11 bases between. CDR1 and CDR2 (germline): SGHKS, YYEKEE (reference sequence). The CDR3 DNA follows: TGTGCCAGCAGCTTGGGCGAAGGCAGGCAGCCCCAGCATTTT. Amino acids: CASSLGEGRQPQHF.

The rearrangement uses TRBV7-2 and TRBJ2-1; perhaps TRBD2 as D (6 bases). The V end was cut by 5 bases, the J end by 7 bases, with 15 bases between. This CDR3 contains 14 residues. Germline values: CDR1 SGHTA, CDR2 FQGNSA. The CDR3 spells CASSAGSPWNEQFF. CDR3 sequence (DNA): TGTGCCAGCAGCGCGGGGTCCCCGTGGAATGAGCAGTTCTTC.

Comments on this clone: One end of the junction is discordant with germline, which a read error may explain. The chain recombines TRBV7-9 with TRBJ2-7, with D unclear. Germline V gene sequence: CDR1 SEHNR, CDR2 FQNEAQ (reference sequence). The CDR3 is made up of 12 amino acids. This CDR3 reads CSSSSITYEQYF. The CDR3 DNA is TGTTCCAGCAGCTCTATTACCTACGAGCAGTACTTC.

The V gene is TRBV10-3, the J gene TRBJ1-2; 7 positions match TRBD1. Looked up from germline, CDR1 is ENHRY and CDR2 is SYGVKD. The V gene end was trimmed by 4 bases and the J gene end by 2 bases; junction bases not matched to a gene: 7. CDR3 length equals 15 residues. The CDR3 DNA follows: TGTGCCATCAGTGCCGATATACAGGGGAACTATGGCTACACCTTC. As protein: CAISADIQGNYGYTF.

The gene calls are TRBV5-1 and TRBJ1-2; 7 nucleotides align to TRBD1. This CDR3 has 16 amino acids. V trimming: 4 bases; J trimming: 0 bases; junction bases outside the gene matches: 9. Germline-derived CDR1 and CDR2 are SGHRS and YFSETQ. The CDR3 loop reads CASSPGTDSANYGYTF. CDR3 coding DNA: TGCGCCAGCAGCCCCGGGACAGACTCAGCTAACTATGGCTACACCTTC.

V gene TRBV4-3 combines with J gene TRBJ2-5, with D perhaps TRBD1 (6 bases). V was shortened by 3 bases and J by 7 bases, with 12 bases between the two germline ends. This CDR3 has 13 amino acids. The germline V gene has CDR1 LGHNA and CDR2 YSLEER. CDR3 coding DNA: TGCGCCAGCAGCCAGAACAGGGACGCGACCCAGTACTTC. Its translation is CASSQNRDATQYF.

The chain recombines TRBV4-1 with TRBJ1-4, with D possibly being TRBD1 (6 bases). V was clipped by 5 bases and J by 5 bases, with 12 bases between them. The CDR3 runs 14 residues. From germline, CDR1 is MGHRA and CDR2 YSYEKL. CDR3 protein: CASSYGQKNEKLFF. In DNA form, the CDR3 reads TGCGCCAGCAGCTACGGACAGAAGAATGAAAAACTGTTTTTT.

The chain employs TRBV25-1 and TRBJ2-1; D perhaps matches TRBD1 (6 bases). The length of the CDR3 is 15 residues. Trimming removed 1 base from V and 4 bases from J, with 11 bases in between. Per the germline V gene, CDR1 is MGHDK and CDR2 is SYGVNS. CDR3 loop: CASSEFGTSYNEQFF. The CDR3, as DNA: TGTGCCAGCAGTGAATTTGGGACATCATACAATGAGCAGTTCTTC. The full variable domain, in which reference TRBV25-1 and TRBJ2-1 provide the parts outside the CDR3, is EADIYQTPRYLVIGTGKKITLECSQTMGHDKMYWYQQDPGMELHLIHYSYGVNSTEKGDLSSESTVSRIRTEHFPLTLESARPSHTSQYLCASSEFGTSYNEQFFGPGTRLTVL.

The chain has TRBV19 and TRBJ2-4; no clear D. This CDR3 comprises 14 residues. The germline gives CDR1 LNHDA, CDR2 SQIVND (reference sequence). V lost 5 bases and J 7 bases, leaving 15 bases between the germline ends. Written as DNA, the CDR3 is TGTGCCAGTAGTGATAGACTGAAAAATAACATTCAGTACTTC. The encoded protein is CASSDRLKNNIQYF.

This chain uses TRBV9 with TRBJ2-3; 9 bases are shared with TRBD2. V lost 0 bases to trimming and J lost 5 bases; unmatched junction nucleotides: 7. Germline V lookup: CDR1 SGDLS, CDR2 YYNGEE. The CDR3 extends over 16 amino acids. The CDR3 protein is CASSVEAGGPGDTQYF. Here the CDR3 DNA reads TGTGCCAGCAGCGTAGAGGCGGGGGGGCCCGGAGATACGCAGTATTTT.

CDR3 nucleotide sequence: TGTGCCAGCAGTGATAGGACTAGCGGTAATGAGCAGTTCTTC. This codes for CASSDRTSGNEQFF. This chain connects TRBV25-1 to TRBJ2-1; 10 bases are a match to TRBD2. The ends lost 3 bases at V and 7 bases at J; junction bases unmatched: 3. The CDR3 is 14 residues long. CDR1 is MGHDK and CDR2 is SYGVNS in the germline V gene.

The chain couples TRBV11-3 to TRBJ2-4, with TRBD1 matching 7 bases. CDR1 and CDR2 from the germline V gene are SGHNT and YENEEA. The V segment lost 2 bases and the J segment 2 bases; nucleotides outside the gene matches: 6. The CDR3 extends over 16 amino acids. The CDR3: CASSLRDSRSKNIQYF. As DNA, the CDR3 is TGTGCCAGCAGCTTAAGGGACAGTAGGTCCAAAAACATTCAGTACTTC. Combining the CDR3 with reference TRBV11-3 and TRBJ2-4 gives the whole variable domain EAGVVQSPRYKIIEKKQPVAFWCNPISGHNTLYWYLQNLGQGPELLIRYENEEAVDDSQLPKDRFSAERLKGVDSTLKIQPAELGDSAVYLCASSLRDSRSKNIQYFGAGTRLSVL.

The rearrangement links TRBV11-2 to TRBJ2-1; 9 nucleotides match TRBD2. In germline, CDR1 is SGHAT, CDR2 FQNNGV. The CDR3 is 12 residues long. Trimming cost V 5 bases and J 10 bases; bases outside gene matches: 3. In DNA, the CDR3 is TGTGCCAGCAGCCCTGGACTAGCGGAGCAGTTCTTC. As protein: CASSPGLAEQFF.

The CDR3 DNA sequence: TGTGCCAGCAGCCACAGGGGTTTTGGTGAAGAGACCCAGTACTTC. Its translation is CASSHRGFGEETQYF. The chain is built from TRBV7-9 and TRBJ2-5, with 7 bases aligning to TRBD1. CDR1 SEHNR and CDR2 FQNEAQ come from the germline V gene (reference sequence). The CDR3 is 15 amino acids. The V and J ends lost 5 bases and 3 bases, in that order; junction bases with no gene match: 9.

Note on this clone: The junction and the germline gene differ at one end; a read error may be behind it. V is TRBV19 and J is TRBJ1-2; 8 bases agree with TRBD1. The length of the CDR3 is 14 residues. CDR1 and CDR2 from the germline V gene are LNHDA and SQIVND (reference sequence). The CDR3 loop reads CANSKDRDYYGYTF. Written as DNA, the CDR3 is TGTGCCAATAGTAAGGACAGGGATTACTATGGCTACACCTTC.

The rearrangement uses TRBV19 and TRBJ2-3; 8 nucleotides align to TRBD2. Germline CDR1 reads LNHDA; CDR2 reads SQIVND (reference sequence). The J segment lost 5 bases and the V segment lost 5 bases, leaving 6 bases of the junction unmatched. The length of the CDR3 is 14 residues. In nucleotides, the CDR3 is TGTGCCAGTAGTGGGGCGGGGGGACGAGATACGCAGTATTTT. As protein: CASSGAGGRDTQYF. The whole variable domain, filled in from reference TRBV19 and TRBJ2-3, reads DGGITQSPKYLFRKEGQNVTLSCEQNLNHDAMYWYRQDPGQGLRLIYYSQIVNDFQKGDIAEGYSVSREKKESFPLTVTSAQKNPTAFYLCASSGAGGRDTQYFGPGTRLTVL.

This rearrangement joins TRBV5-1 to TRBJ2-1, with TRBD1 matching 9 bases. Germline V gives CDR1 SGHRS, CDR2 YFSETQ. The CDR3 consists of 15 residues. The J segment lost 8 bases and the V segment lost 4 bases, leaving 10 bases of the junction unmatched. CDR3: CASSAGTGYRDEQFF. The CDR3 nucleotides read TGCGCCAGCAGCGCCGGGACAGGGTATAGGGATGAGCAGTTCTTC.

The gene calls are TRBV5-1 and TRBJ2-5, with a tentative D call TRBD2 (5 bases). The ends were cut back, 0 bases at V and 2 bases at J, with 8 bases in the middle. Germline CDR1 is SGHRS and CDR2 is YFSETQ. CDR3 length: 14 amino acids. CDR3 protein: CASSLAERQETQYF. For the CDR3, the DNA is TGCGCCAGCAGCTTGGCCGAGCGGCAAGAGACCCAGTACTTC.

V and J are TRBV9 and TRBJ2-5; 7 nucleotides align to TRBD1. Germline V gene lookup returns CDR1 SGDLS and CDR2 YYNGEE. The CDR3 has 16 amino acids. The trim removed 3 bases at V and 5 bases at J, leaving 13 bases unmatched. CDR3 coding DNA: TGTGCCAGCAGCGAAACCGGGACAGCGACCCGGGAGACCCAGTACTTC. This codes for CASSETGTATRETQYF.

On this clone itself: One end of the junction is discordant with germline, which a read error may explain. The rearrangement links TRBV7-9 to TRBJ2-3; D unclear. There are 13 residues in the CDR3. Germline CDR1 reads SEHNR; CDR2 reads FQNEAQ (reference sequence). CDR3 nucleotide sequence: TGTTCCAGCAGCTTTCACTCCACAGATACGCAGTATTTT. Amino acid sequence: CSSSFHSTDTQYF.

The CDR3 sequence is CASTPTSGTGDTQYF. The CDR3 DNA reads TGTGCCAGCACCCCGACTAGCGGGACGGGAGATACGCAGTATTTT. The chain recombines TRBV27 with TRBJ2-3; TRBD2 matches 11 bases. The CDR3 spans 15 residues. After removal of 7 bases from V and 5 bases from J, the junction contained 8 bases not matched to a gene. Germline V gene data show CDR1 as MNHEY and CDR2 as SMNVEV (reference sequence).

The gene calls are TRBV28 and TRBJ2-7; TRBD2 matches 11 bases. In germline, CDR1 is MDHEN, CDR2 SYDVKM. J gave up 2 bases and V 3 bases, and 12 bases lay outside the gene matches. CDR3 length equals 18 residues. The CDR3 nucleotides are TGTGCCAGCAGTTTCAACCACGGACTAGCGGGCCGAACCTACGAGCAGTACTTC. Protein: CASSFNHGLAGRTYEQYF. Full variable domain (outside the CDR3, taken from reference TRBV28 and TRBJ2-7): DVKVTQSSRYLVKRTGEKVFLECVQDMDHENMFWYRQDPGLGLRLIYFSYDVKMKEKGDIPEGYSVSREKKERFSLILESASTNQTSMYLCASSFNHGLAGRTYEQYFGPGTRLTVT.

The V gene is TRBV11-2, the J gene TRBJ2-7; tentative D call: TRBD1 (5 bases). This CDR3 comprises 11 residues. V was clipped by 4 bases and J by 10 bases, with 11 bases between them. Per the germline V gene, CDR1 is SGHAT and CDR2 is FQNNGV. CDR3 loop: CASSSTESQYF. In DNA, the CDR3 is TGTGCCAGCAGCTCGACAGAATCCCAGTACTTC.

The chain is built from TRBV19 and TRBJ2-7; D is possibly TRBD2 (5 bases). Trimming removed 3 bases at V and 2 bases at J, with 11 bases between. CDR1 and CDR2 from the germline V gene are LNHDA and SQIVND (reference sequence). The CDR3 covers 14 residues. The CDR3 DNA reads as TGTGCCAGTAGTATTAGTTCGGGGACCTACGAGCAGTACTTC. Its protein product is CASSISSGTYEQYF.

Remarks on this clone: A read error may produce the germline difference seen at one junction end. CDR3 sequence reads: CSSSLARGTGQETQYF. The CDR3 bases are TGTTCCAGCAGCTTAGCGCGTGGGACAGGCCAAGAGACCCAGTACTTC. The J gene is TRBJ2-5, the V gene TRBV7-9; TRBD1 aligns across 8 bases. The CDR3 sequence is 16 residues long. Germline V lookup: CDR1 SEHNR, CDR2 FQNEAQ (reference sequence).

The chain links TRBV5-1 to TRBJ2-7; a weak D match, TRBD2 (5 bases). V lost 1 base and J lost 2, with 13 bases in between. The CDR3 loop spans 15 amino acids. Per germline, CDR1 SGHRS and CDR2 YFSETQ. The CDR3: CASSLNPVEAYEQYF. The CDR3 DNA follows: TGCGCCAGCAGCTTGAATCCAGTGGAGGCCTACGAGCAGTACTTC.